Shown below are 29 T cell receptor beta chains from a single sample sequenced in a study of T cells after yellow fever vaccination. TCRdb re-called the 5' RACE reads with MiXCR, one entry per CDR3 protein. Of about 170,000 distinct CDR3 sequences detected, 11% appear once; the ten largest clones hold about 38%. The source was CD8+ T cells sorted from PBMCs, collected 15 days after the yellow fever booster vaccination. The source is a man between 18 and 35 years old who received the YFV17D yellow fever vaccine.

In its sample, this clonotype was seen once. One end of the junction fails to match germline, which may point to a read error. The genes are TRBV4-3 and TRBJ2-5; 11 bases align to TRBD2. Germline V gives CDR1 LGHNA, CDR2 YSLEER. CDR3 length: 17 residues. The CDR3 region is CASSQGVGTSGQDTQYF. DNA of the CDR3: TGCGCCAGCAGCCAAGGTGTTGGGACTAGCGGTCAAGACACCCAGTACTTC.

This clonotype was observed a handful of times. The V and J genes are TRBV7-3 and TRBJ2-3, with D perhaps being TRBD1 or TRBD2 (5 bases each). Germline V gives CDR1 SGHTA, CDR2 FQGTGA. Trimming took off 2 bases at V and 2 bases at J, with 8 bases between the two ends. The CDR3 extends over 14 amino acids. The CDR3 DNA reads TGTGCCAGCAGCTTATCGGGGACCACAGATACGCAGTATTTT. The encoded protein is CASSLSGTTDTQYF.

The CDR3 DNA follows: TGTGCCAGCAGCCAAGGGACACCCCAGCCCCAGCATTTT. As protein: CASSQGTPQPQHF. The chain links TRBV7-9 to TRBJ1-5; perhaps TRBD1 as D (6 bases). This CDR3 has 13 amino acids. V lost 5 bases to trimming and J lost 7 bases, with 12 bases between them. CDR1 is SEHNR, CDR2 FQNEAQ, per germline (reference sequence).

The chain uses TRBV11-2 and TRBJ2-1; D perhaps matches TRBD2 (6 bases). CDR1 is SGHAT, CDR2 FQNNGV, per germline. This CDR3 spans 12 amino acids. V was trimmed by 1 base and J by 12 bases, leaving 10 bases between them. CDR3 region: CASSLVLAVQFF. Here the CDR3 DNA reads TGTGCCAGCAGCTTAGTACTAGCAGTGCAGTTCTTC.

This clonotype has more than one count but fewer than ten. CDR3 region: CASSRTGVGTEAFF. CDR3 sequence (DNA): TGTGCCAGCAGCAGGACAGGGGTGGGCACTGAAGCTTTCTTT. The chain links TRBV14 to TRBJ1-1; 9 bases align to TRBD1. Per germline, CDR1 SGHDN and CDR2 FVKESK. This CDR3 has 14 amino acids. V shed 5 bases, J shed 4 bases, and the junction held 5 bases outside the gene matches.

This clonotype appeared a few times. The chain uses TRBV5-5 and TRBJ2-7; TRBD1 or TRBD2 may be the D gene (5 bases each). Germline CDR1 and CDR2: SGHKS and YYEKEE (reference sequence). Trimming removed 4 bases at V and 5 bases at J, with 13 bases between. CDR3 length equals 13 residues. The CDR3: CASSREGADEQYV. The CDR3 nucleotides read TGTGCCAGCAGCCGGGAAGGGGCCGACGAGCAGTACGTC.

V and J are TRBV25-1 and TRBJ2-1, with D unresolved. Trimming removed 8 bases from V and 7 bases from J, with 9 bases in between. The CDR3 is 11 residues long. Germline V gene lookup returns CDR1 MGHDK and CDR2 SYGVNS. The CDR3 spells CASLKGNEQFF. CDR3 nucleotide sequence: TGTGCCAGCCTAAAGGGAAATGAGCAGTTCTTC. The full variable domain, completed using reference TRBV25-1 and TRBJ2-1, is EADIYQTPRYLVIGTGKKITLECSQTMGHDKMYWYQQDPGMELHLIHYSYGVNSTEKGDLSSESTVSRIRTEHFPLTLESARPSHTSQYLCASLKGNEQFFGPGTRLTVL.

This clonotype was detected a few times. This sequence joins TRBV27 and TRBJ2-1; TRBD2 matches 9 bases. Germline V gene sequence: CDR1 MNHEY, CDR2 SMNVEV (reference sequence). CDR3 size: 15 residues. The trim removed 6 bases at V and 7 bases at J, leaving 10 bases unmatched. The CDR3 reads CASSTLAGTRNEQFF. The CDR3 region has the DNA TGTGCCAGCAGCACTCTAGCGGGGACTCGGAATGAGCAGTTCTTC.

This clonotype was seen only a few times. This chain links TRBV20-1 with TRBJ2-3; TRBD1 agrees at 9 bases. This CDR3 has 15 amino acids. Germline CDR1 and CDR2: DFQATT and SNEGSKA (reference sequence). The V segment lost 6 bases and the J segment 4 bases; nucleotides outside the gene matches: 11. CDR3 residues: CSALTGTGRSDTQYF. CDR3 DNA: TGCAGTGCACTTACCGGGACAGGGAGATCAGATACGCAGTATTTT.

This clonotype has just a few counts. This chain links TRBV4-1 with TRBJ1-1; a possible D gene is TRBD1 (5 bases). This CDR3 is 15 amino acids long. Germline loops: CDR1 MGHRA, CDR2 YSYEKL. V dropped 5 bases and J dropped 1 base, with 14 bases sitting between them. As DNA, the CDR3 is TGCGCCAGCAGCTTCCGCGGGGGGTCGAACACTGAAGCTTTCTTT. This codes for CASSFRGGSNTEAFF.

This clonotype was recorded many times. V gene TRBV6-5 combines with J gene TRBJ1-3; weak D call: TRBD1 (6 bases). V lost 11 bases and J 3 bases, leaving 11 bases between the germline ends. Germline CDR1 MNHEY, CDR2 SVGAGI. This CDR3 has 12 amino acids. This CDR3 is CAVSGDGNTIYF. In DNA, the CDR3 is TGTGCCGTATCAGGGGATGGAAACACCATATATTTT.

The chain joins TRBV7-6 to TRBJ2-3; a possible D gene is TRBD2 (6 bases). V lost 1 base and J 0 bases, leaving 11 bases between the germline ends. This CDR3 region has 16 residues. Germline values: CDR1 SGHVS, CDR2 FNYEAQ. The CDR3 protein is CASSLERGISTDTQYF. Here the CDR3 DNA reads TGTGCCAGCAGCTTAGAACGGGGGATCAGCACAGATACGCAGTATTTT.

The rearrangement links TRBV20-1 to TRBJ1-5; no firm D call. CDR3 length: 12 residues. The ends were cut back, 5 bases at V and 5 bases at J, with 10 bases in the middle. Germline V gene data show CDR1 as DFQATT and CDR2 as SNEGSKA (reference sequence). CDR3 nucleotides: TGCAGTGCTGCAGGTTGGGATCAGCCCCAGCATTTT. Residues: CSAAGWDQPQHF.

This clonotype was detected only a few times. This chain uses TRBV6-6 with TRBJ2-7; D uncertain. Germline V gives CDR1 MNHNY, CDR2 SVGAGI (reference sequence). The CDR3 totals 19 residues. V gave up 4 bases and J gave up 3 bases, with 28 bases separating them. The CDR3: CASSFILPLESQVRYEQYF. CDR3 in DNA: TGTGCCAGCAGTTTTATTCTGCCTCTTGAAAGCCAGGTACGCTACGAGCAGTACTTC.

V gene TRBV4-3 combines with J gene TRBJ1-3; tentatively, D is TRBD1 (5 bases). V lost 4 bases to trimming and J lost 0 bases, with 10 bases between them. The CDR3 has 15 residues. Germline V gives CDR1 LGHNA, CDR2 YSLEER. Written as DNA, the CDR3 is TGCGCCAGCAGCCGGGACGGAAACTCTGGAAACACCATATATTTT. It encodes CASSRDGNSGNTIYF.

This clonotype was counted many times. This chain connects TRBV29-1 to TRBJ2-7; the D is unclear. With 2 bases removed from V and 3 bases from J, the gap between germline ends came to 8 bases. Germline CDR1 is SQVTM and CDR2 is ANQGSEA. There are 12 residues in the CDR3. CDR3 nucleotide sequence: TGCAGCGTTGAAATGGCAGACTACGAGCAGTACTTC. Translation: CSVEMADYEQYF.

The rearrangement links TRBV13 to TRBJ2-1; 8 nucleotides match TRBD2. Germline-derived CDR1 and CDR2 are PRHDT and FYEKMQ (reference sequence). V shed 0 bases, J shed 7 bases, and the junction held 8 bases outside the gene matches. The CDR3 totals 16 residues. This CDR3 is CASSLGKRGFKNEQFF. CDR3 DNA: TGTGCCAGCAGCTTAGGGAAGCGGGGGTTCAAAAATGAGCAGTTCTTC. The full variable domain, rest sourced from reference TRBV13 and TRBJ2-1, is AAGVIQSPRHLIKEKRETATLKCYPIPRHDTVYWYQQGPGQDPQFLISFYEKMQSDKGSIPDRFSAQQFSDYHSELNMSSLELGDSALYFCASSLGKRGFKNEQFFGPGTRLTVL.

At least ten counts were recorded for this clonotype. The rearrangement joins TRBV7-9 to TRBJ2-1; 8 bases are a match to TRBD2. The CDR3 has 16 amino acids. V was pared by 0 bases and J by 5 bases, with 6 bases of the junction left unmatched. Germline V gene lookup returns CDR1 SEHNR and CDR2 FQNEAQ (reference sequence). CDR3 DNA: TGTGCCAGCAGCTTAGCTGGAGCGGGAGTAAACAATGAGCAGTTCTTC. Its translation is CASSLAGAGVNNEQFF.

The chain couples TRBV29-1 to TRBJ1-2; TRBD1 matches 8 bases. The V gene's germline CDR1 is SQVTM and CDR2 ANQGSEA. The CDR3 runs 15 residues. After removal of 0 bases from V and 5 bases from J, the junction contained 8 bases not matched to a gene. The CDR3 nucleotides read TGCAGCGTTGAAGAATGGGGCAGGGGGCCTTATGGCTACACCTTC. This codes for CSVEEWGRGPYGYTF.

As for this clonotype: One base away lies a much larger clone, so this may be a sequencing read error. CDR3 protein: CACGLGADTQYF. The CDR3 coding sequence is TGTGCTTGTGGTTTGGGTGCAGATACGCAGTATTTT. The chain has TRBV12-5 and TRBJ2-3; D gene uncertain. CDR1 and CDR2 from the germline V gene are LGHNT and FRNRAP. This CDR3 has 12 residues.

The chain carries TRBV7-3 and TRBJ2-1, with 11 bases that match TRBD1. Germline V gene lookup returns CDR1 SGHTA and CDR2 FQGTGA. The CDR3 is 15 amino acids. Trimming removed 6 bases from V and 4 bases from J; junction bases left unmatched: 5. The CDR3 DNA follows: TGTGCCAGCAGACTGGACAGGGGGCCTTACAATGAGCAGTTCTTC. Residues: CASRLDRGPYNEQFF.

This rearrangement joins TRBV7-9 to TRBJ1-1; no reliable D call. The germline V gene has CDR1 SEHNR and CDR2 FQNEAQ (reference sequence). The CDR3 is 14 amino acids. V was pared by 8 bases and J by 0 bases, with 13 bases between. CDR3 region: CASSRPELNTEAFF. The CDR3 DNA reads TGTGCCAGCTCTAGGCCCGAACTGAACACTGAAGCTTTCTTT.

In this sample, this clonotype turned up many times. This chain links TRBV4-1 with TRBJ2-7; D possibly corresponds to TRBD2 (6 bases). V shed 4 bases and J shed 5 bases, with 15 bases lying between them. The CDR3 is 14 residues long. Germline V gives CDR1 MGHRA, CDR2 YSYEKL. CDR3 nucleotides: TGCGCCAGCAGCCCCTTTGCGGGATCGAACGAGCAGTACGTC. Translation: CASSPFAGSNEQYV.

This clonotype occurred a few times. V gene TRBV28 combines with J gene TRBJ1-5; maybe TRBD1 (6 bases). CDR1 and CDR2 (germline): MDHEN, SYDVKM. The CDR3 is 16 residues long. Trimming took 4 bases from V and 1 from J, leaving 14 bases between them. CDR3 in amino acids: CASSYLTGKSNQPQHF. CDR3 in DNA: TGTGCCAGCAGTTACCTCACAGGGAAGAGCAATCAGCCCCAGCATTTT.

This rearrangement joins TRBV29-1 to TRBJ1-3; no firm D call. Trimming removed 7 bases from V and 2 bases from J, with 9 bases in between. This CDR3 is built from 12 residues. From germline, CDR1 is SQVTM and CDR2 ANQGSEA. In DNA form, the CDR3 reads TGCAGCGCCGAGGAGGCTGGAAACACCATATATTTT. This encodes CSAEEAGNTIYF.

This sequence joins TRBV7-9 and TRBJ2-3; tentative D call: TRBD2 (6 bases). Germline values: CDR1 SEHNR, CDR2 FQNEAQ (reference sequence). V was cut by 7 bases and J by 0 bases, with 14 bases left in between. The length of the CDR3 is 15 residues. The CDR3 protein is CASTTGTLSTDTQYF. The CDR3 nucleotides read TGTGCCAGCACCACCGGGACTCTTAGCACAGATACGCAGTATTTT.

The sample holds many counts of this clonotype. The V call is TRBV20-1, the J call TRBJ2-1; 10 bases are a match to TRBD2. The CDR3 extends over 16 amino acids. The junction had 10 bases not matched to a gene; V was cut back by 2 bases and J by 6 bases. Looked up from germline, CDR1 is DFQATT and CDR2 is SNEGSKA (reference sequence). The CDR3 here is CSARRPTSGESNEQFF. The CDR3 DNA follows: TGCAGTGCTAGACGCCCCACTAGCGGGGAGAGCAATGAGCAGTTCTTC.

DNA of the CDR3: TGTGCTAGTGGGCGACAGGGCCCACCCCTCCACTTT. Residues: CASGRQGPPLHF. The chain employs TRBV12-5 and TRBJ1-6; 7 bases are shared with TRBD1. V lost 6 bases to trimming and J lost 11 bases; unmatched junction nucleotides: 4. Germline-derived CDR1 and CDR2 are LGHNT and FRNRAP. CDR3 length equals 12 residues.

This clonotype was seen more than once but under ten times. The rearrangement joins TRBV3-1 to TRBJ1-2; D gene unclear. CDR3 length: 13 amino acids. Trimming cost V 4 bases and J 4 bases, with 10 bases left between them. From germline, CDR1 is LGHDT and CDR2 YNNKEL (reference sequence). Here the CDR3 reads CASSPGRSYGYTF. The CDR3 DNA reads TGTGCCAGCAGCCCCGGTCGAAGCTATGGCTACACCTTC.